Listed below are T cell receptor beta chains from one sample, sequenced in a study of T cell repertoires in cytomegalovirus infection. TCRdb re-called the reads through MiXCR, storing one row per CDR3 protein. The data contain 600,000 to 700,000 distinct CDR3 sequences, roughly 30% of them singletons. The antigens of these receptors remain unknown. Sample: cultured PBMCs, taken from culture after CMV antigen stimulation. These TCRs come from a human donor in good health (CMV status not recorded). Some clones in this sample may be carry-over from other donors' samples. CDR3s include the opening cysteine and the closing phenylalanine or tryptophan. The order of the fields is D gene, J gene, V gene, clone size, CDR3 DNA, CDR3 protein. A D gene is named only where the DNA matches it firmly. Clone size, where shown, is once, few, many, or a class for clones that have expanded.

d_call: NA
j_call: TRBJ1-5
v_call: TRBV7-2
clone_size: many
cdr3_nt: TGTGCCAGCAGCTTAGTCCCCGGGGCAGGGCAGCCCCAGCATTTT
cdr3_aa: CASSLVPGAGQPQHF

d_call: NA
j_call: TRBJ1-5
v_call: TRBV24-1
clone_size: NA
cdr3_nt: TGTGCCACCAGTGATGGACTGACCCAGCATTTT
cdr3_aa: CATSDGLTQHF

d_call: NA
j_call: TRBJ1-1
v_call: TRBV2
clone_size: NA
cdr3_nt: TGTGCCAGCAGTGAAGACGGGTACCGCCCTGAAGCTTTCTTT
cdr3_aa: CASSEDGYRPEAFF

d_call: NA
j_call: TRBJ2-7
v_call: TRBV7-9
clone_size: many
cdr3_nt: TGTGCCAGCAGCTCCAGCGAGGGTATGACCTACGAGCAGTACTTC
cdr3_aa: CASSSSEGMTYEQYF

d_call: NA
j_call: TRBJ1-5
v_call: TRBV10-3
clone_size: NA
cdr3_nt: TGTGCCTCCCAAGGTACTAATGGGCCCCAGCATTTT
cdr3_aa: CASQGTNGPQHF

d_call: NA
j_call: TRBJ1-4
v_call: TRBV18
clone_size: NA
cdr3_nt: TGTGCCAGCTCAGGCAGACAGAAGGAAAAACTGTTTTTT
cdr3_aa: CASSGRQKEKLFF

d_call: NA
j_call: TRBJ2-2
v_call: TRBV5-3
clone_size: NA
cdr3_nt: TGTGCCAGCAGCTCTTATCGACTAGATAACACCGGGGAGCTGTTTTTT
cdr3_aa: CASSSYRLDNTGELFF

d_call: TRBD2
j_call: TRBJ2-3
v_call: TRBV7-2
clone_size: NA
cdr3_nt: TGTGCCAGCAGCTTAGCGAGAGGACTAGCGACAGATACGCAGTATTTT
cdr3_aa: CASSLARGLATDTQYF

d_call: TRBD2
j_call: TRBJ2-7
v_call: TRBV20-1
clone_size: NA
cdr3_nt: TGCAGTGCTAGAGATAGTCGAGGGGAGGGCGTCGAGCAGTACTTC
cdr3_aa: CSARDSRGEGVEQYF

d_call: NA
j_call: TRBJ1-1
v_call: TRBV7-2
clone_size: many
cdr3_nt: TGTGCCAGCAGACGGACGGCTATGAACACTGAAGCTTTCTTT
cdr3_aa: CASRRTAMNTEAFF

d_call: NA
j_call: TRBJ1-2
v_call: TRBV6-1
clone_size: NA
cdr3_nt: TGTGCCAGCAGTCCGGTGGGTAGGGCTGGCGGCTACACCTTC
cdr3_aa: CASSPVGRAGGYTF

d_call: NA
j_call: TRBJ2-7
v_call: TRBV27
clone_size: few
cdr3_nt: TGTGCCAGCAGTCCCGCCGGCGGAAAAGAGCAGTACTTC
cdr3_aa: CASSPAGGKEQYF

d_call: TRBD2
j_call: TRBJ2-3
v_call: TRBV7-2
clone_size: many
cdr3_nt: TGTGCCAGCAGCCCTCGGACTAGCGGGGGCATCACCGGGCAGTATTTT
cdr3_aa: CASSPRTSGGITGQYF

d_call: NA
j_call: TRBJ1-1
v_call: TRBV4-2
clone_size: NA
cdr3_nt: TGTGCCAGCAGCCAAGGACCTTACACTGAAGCTTTCTTT
cdr3_aa: CASSQGPYTEAFF

d_call: NA
j_call: TRBJ2-2
v_call: TRBV29-1
clone_size: NA
cdr3_nt: TGCAGCGTTGAGAAGGCAGCCTACACCGGGGAGCTGTTTTTT
cdr3_aa: CSVEKAAYTGELFF

d_call: TRBD2
j_call: TRBJ2-1
v_call: TRBV7-8
clone_size: NA
cdr3_nt: TGTGCCAGCAGCCGGGGGAGGACTAGCGGGAGTAGCGGAAACAATGAGCAGTTCTTC
cdr3_aa: CASSRGRTSGSSGNNEQFF

d_call: NA
j_call: TRBJ1-5
v_call: TRBV12-3/TRBV12-4
clone_size: NA
cdr3_nt: TGTGCCAGCGGGGGACGGGGCAATCAGCCCCAGCATTTT
cdr3_aa: CASGGRGNQPQHF

d_call: NA
j_call: TRBJ1-5
v_call: TRBV7-2
clone_size: many
cdr3_nt: TGTGCCAGCACCATTGGGGGGGGCGGATATAGTCAGCCCCAGCATTTT
cdr3_aa: CASTIGGGGYSQPQHF

d_call: NA
j_call: TRBJ1-4
v_call: TRBV29-1
clone_size: NA
cdr3_nt: TGCAGCGTTGATGAGGGGTTTGAAAAACTGTTTTTT
cdr3_aa: CSVDEGFEKLFF

d_call: TRBD1
j_call: TRBJ1-4
v_call: TRBV6-5
clone_size: NA
cdr3_nt: TGTGCCAGCAGTTACACCACAGGGGGTGAAAAACTGCTTTTT
cdr3_aa: CASSYTTGGEKLLF

d_call: NA
j_call: TRBJ2-1
v_call: TRBV12-3/TRBV12-4
clone_size: NA
cdr3_nt: TGTGCCAGCAGTTGGGGGCGTTACAATGAGCAGTTCTTC
cdr3_aa: CASSWGRYNEQFF

d_call: TRBD1
j_call: TRBJ1-2
v_call: TRBV12-3/TRBV12-4
clone_size: once
cdr3_nt: TGTGCCAGCAGGCGGACAGGGGTTTATGGCTACACCTTC
cdr3_aa: CASRRTGVYGYTF

d_call: TRBD2
j_call: TRBJ2-1
v_call: TRBV11-2
clone_size: NA
cdr3_nt: TGTGCCAGCAGCTACCTACGACTAGCTCTCTACAATGAGCAGTTCTTC
cdr3_aa: CASSYLRLALYNEQFF

d_call: NA
j_call: TRBJ2-2
v_call: TRBV29-1
clone_size: NA
cdr3_nt: TGCAGCGTTGTGAGCAGGGGCGGGGAGCTGTTTTTT
cdr3_aa: CSVVSRGGELFF

d_call: TRBD1
j_call: TRBJ1-4
v_call: TRBV5-1
clone_size: few
cdr3_nt: TGCGCCAGCAGCTCTGGACTACAGGGGGCTTATGAAAAACTGTTTTTT
cdr3_aa: CASSSGLQGAYEKLFF

d_call: NA
j_call: TRBJ1-1
v_call: TRBV3-1
clone_size: once
cdr3_nt: TGTGCCAGCAGCACGACCACGGGGTTGAACACTGAAGCTTTCTTT
cdr3_aa: CASSTTTGLNTEAFF

d_call: TRBD1
j_call: TRBJ1-6
v_call: TRBV7-2
clone_size: many
cdr3_nt: TGTGCCAGCAGCTTAAGAGGACAGGGATCACCCCTCCACTTT
cdr3_aa: CASSLRGQGSPLHF

d_call: NA
j_call: TRBJ1-3
v_call: TRBV19
clone_size: NA
cdr3_nt: TGTGCCAGTAGTATCGGGCCAGGCCCGATATATGGAAACACCATATATTTT
cdr3_aa: CASSIGPGPIYGNTIYF

d_call: TRBD1
j_call: TRBJ2-3
v_call: TRBV7-9
clone_size: NA
cdr3_nt: TGTGCCAGCAGTTTGGGACAGGGGCTCAAGGGTACGCAGTATTTT
cdr3_aa: CASSLGQGLKGTQYF

d_call: NA
j_call: TRBJ1-1
v_call: TRBV4-1
clone_size: few
cdr3_nt: TGCGCCAGCAGAAGGACGGACTTCAATGGGAACACTGAAGCTTTCTTT
cdr3_aa: CASRRTDFNGNTEAFF

d_call: NA
j_call: TRBJ1-2
v_call: TRBV19
clone_size: NA
cdr3_nt: TGTGCCAGTAGTAAGGCAGGCATGGGACCATGGGACTACACCTTC
cdr3_aa: CASSKAGMGPWDYTF

d_call: NA
j_call: TRBJ1-3
v_call: TRBV6-2/TRBV6-3
clone_size: NA
cdr3_nt: TGTGCCAGCAGTTACCAGGTGTCTGGAAACACCATATATTTT
cdr3_aa: CASSYQVSGNTIYF

d_call: TRBD2
j_call: TRBJ2-5
v_call: TRBV12-3/TRBV12-4
clone_size: many
cdr3_nt: TGTGCCAGCAGTTTCACTAGCGGAGAGACCCAGTACTTC
cdr3_aa: CASSFTSGETQYF

d_call: TRBD2
j_call: TRBJ2-1
v_call: TRBV6-5
clone_size: once
cdr3_nt: TGTGCCAGCACTTTTATAGCGGGGGGGCTCGATGAGCAGTTCTTC
cdr3_aa: CASTFIAGGLDEQFF

d_call: NA
j_call: TRBJ1-4
v_call: TRBV20-1
clone_size: few
cdr3_nt: TGCAGTGGTGGGGGCTCTAATGAAAAACTGTTTTTT
cdr3_aa: CSGGGSNEKLFF

d_call: TRBD2
j_call: TRBJ2-7
v_call: TRBV18
clone_size: NA
cdr3_nt: TGTGCCAGCTCCCCAACTAGCGGGACCCCCTACGAGCAGTACTTC
cdr3_aa: CASSPTSGTPYEQYF

d_call: NA
j_call: TRBJ1-2
v_call: TRBV3-1
clone_size: NA
cdr3_nt: TGTGCCAGCCGTAGGGTGGGAGACGCTTATGGCTACACCTTC
cdr3_aa: CASRRVGDAYGYTF

d_call: NA
j_call: TRBJ1-1
v_call: TRBV7-8
clone_size: many
cdr3_nt: TGTGCCAGCAGCTTAGAAGCTGGAGGACTGAACACTGAAGCTTTCTTT
cdr3_aa: CASSLEAGGLNTEAFF

d_call: NA
j_call: TRBJ2-5
v_call: TRBV20-1
clone_size: NA
cdr3_nt: TGCAGTGCTACAAGACTAGACGAAGAGACCCAGTACTTC
cdr3_aa: CSATRLDEETQYF

d_call: NA
j_call: TRBJ2-5
v_call: TRBV2
clone_size: NA
cdr3_nt: TGTGCCAGCAGTGATCGAGAGACCCAGTACTTC
cdr3_aa: CASSDRETQYF

d_call: NA
j_call: TRBJ1-2
v_call: TRBV15
clone_size: NA
cdr3_nt: TGTGCCACCAGCAGAGATCGGGGCAGTCAAACCCGCGGCTATGGCTACACCTTC
cdr3_aa: CATSRDRGSQTRGYGYTF

d_call: NA
j_call: TRBJ2-7
v_call: TRBV6-1
clone_size: NA
cdr3_nt: TGTGCCAGCAGTGAGGGGAAGGGTATCTCCTACGAGCAGTACTTC
cdr3_aa: CASSEGKGISYEQYF

d_call: NA
j_call: TRBJ1-4
v_call: TRBV27
clone_size: few
cdr3_nt: TGTGCCAGCAGTTCGAACAGGGCGTCTAACGAAAAACTGTTTTTT
cdr3_aa: CASSSNRASNEKLFF

d_call: TRBD2
j_call: TRBJ2-5
v_call: TRBV7-2
clone_size: many
cdr3_nt: TGTGCCAGCAGCTTTCGAGCGGGGGAAGGAGAGACCCAGTACTTC
cdr3_aa: CASSFRAGEGETQYF

d_call: TRBD1
j_call: TRBJ1-2
v_call: TRBV6-5
clone_size: NA
cdr3_nt: TGTGCCAGCAGTCGGGGGGACAGGAACTATGGCTACACCTTC
cdr3_aa: CASSRGDRNYGYTF

d_call: TRBD2
j_call: TRBJ2-5
v_call: TRBV19
clone_size: NA
cdr3_nt: TGTGCCAGTAGTATAGGTATGGCTAGCGGGCAAGAGACCCAGTACTTC
cdr3_aa: CASSIGMASGQETQYF

d_call: NA
j_call: TRBJ2-7
v_call: TRBV5-6
clone_size: NA
cdr3_nt: TGTGCCAGCAACCCGTACGGGGGGCCGACCTACGAGCAGTACTTC
cdr3_aa: CASNPYGGPTYEQYF

d_call: NA
j_call: TRBJ2-2
v_call: TRBV7-6
clone_size: few
cdr3_nt: TGTGCCAGCAGCTTCCTAGGGTCGGAGGAAACCGGGGAGCTGTTTTTT
cdr3_aa: CASSFLGSEETGELFF

d_call: TRBD1
j_call: TRBJ2-3
v_call: TRBV15
clone_size: few
cdr3_nt: TGTGCCACCAGCAGAGATCGCACAGGGGGTTTGGATACGCAGTATTTT
cdr3_aa: CATSRDRTGGLDTQYF

d_call: TRBD2
j_call: TRBJ2-1
v_call: TRBV6-2/TRBV6-3
clone_size: NA
cdr3_nt: TGTGCCAGCAGTTACGACCGACTAGCGGTTTACAATGAGCAGTTCTTC
cdr3_aa: CASSYDRLAVYNEQFF

d_call: TRBD1
j_call: TRBJ2-7
v_call: TRBV11-2
clone_size: NA
cdr3_nt: TGTGCCAGCAGCTCTCCCCTGGGGACAGGGAGATACGAGCAGTACTTC
cdr3_aa: CASSSPLGTGRYEQYF